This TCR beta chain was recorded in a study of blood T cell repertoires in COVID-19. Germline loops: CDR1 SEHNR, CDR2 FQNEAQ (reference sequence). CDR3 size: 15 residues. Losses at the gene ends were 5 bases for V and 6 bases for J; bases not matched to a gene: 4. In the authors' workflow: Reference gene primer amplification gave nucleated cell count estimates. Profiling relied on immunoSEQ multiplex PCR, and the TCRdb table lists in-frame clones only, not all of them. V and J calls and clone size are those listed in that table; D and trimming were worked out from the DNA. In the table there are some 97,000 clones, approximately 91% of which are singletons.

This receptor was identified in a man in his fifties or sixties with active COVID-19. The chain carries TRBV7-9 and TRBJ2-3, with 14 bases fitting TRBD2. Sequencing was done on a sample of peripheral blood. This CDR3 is CASSLTSGRADTQYF. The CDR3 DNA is TGTGCCAGCAGCCTGACTAGCGGGAGGGCGGATACGCAGTATTTT.